The 23 T cell receptor beta chains below all came from one sample that was sequenced in a study of T-cell memory formation after mild COVID-19 (TCRdb year 2021). The library was produced with 5' RACE. Sequencing used an Illumina NovaSeq 6000. In TCRdb, the public reads were trimmed at Q25 with fastp and aligned with MiXCR, with productive beta chains retained. Rows merge per CDR3 protein into single entries with the most common DNA and genes. For this sample the table gives around 250,000 distinct CDR3 sequences, of which around 10% were detected only once. Of the sample, around 20% falls within the top ten clones. The source material was PBMCs or a T cell subset sorted from them (not recorded which). These TCRs come from a man aged 18-30 years who had mild COVID-19 (a few samples of this study predate the infection). The sample titles of this study are shuffled in the database, so cell type and time point are left out; the donor was told from shared clones.

V usage is TRBV5-1 and J usage is TRBJ2-6; TRBD1 aligns across 10 bases. With 5 bases clipped from V and 2 bases from J, the junction kept 7 bases outside the gene matches. Per germline, CDR1 SGHRS and CDR2 YFSETQ. The CDR3 consists of 17 residues. The CDR3 DNA follows: TGCGCCAGCAGTTTCGACAGGGGGCTAACTGGGGCCAACGTCCTGACTTTC. It is translated as CASSFDRGLTGANVLTF. The entire variable domain, with the rest obtained from reference TRBV5-1 and TRBJ2-6, is as follows: KAGVTQTPRYLIKTRGQQVTLSCSPISGHRSVSWYQQTPGQGLQFLFEYFSETQRNKGNFPGRFSGRQFSNSRSEMNVSTLELGDSALYLCASSFDRGLTGANVLTFGAGSRLTVL.

This clonotype was detected only a few times. The J gene is TRBJ2-4, the V gene TRBV6-5; D is ambiguous. V lost 6 bases and J lost 4, with 13 bases in between. Germline CDR1 and CDR2: MNHEY and SVGAGI. This CDR3 has 14 residues. The CDR3 reads CASRALGGKNIQYF. The CDR3 coding sequence is TGTGCCAGCAGGGCCCTGGGCGGAAAAAACATTCAGTACTTC.

The rearrangement joins TRBV4-2 to TRBJ1-2; 7 nucleotides line up with TRBD1. The ends lost 1 base at V and 3 bases at J; junction bases unmatched: 2. The germline V gene encodes CDR1 LGHNA and CDR2 YNFKEQ. The CDR3 is made up of 14 amino acids. In nucleotides, the CDR3 is TGTGCCAGCAGCCAAGGGGACAGCGACTATGGCTACACCTTC. Amino acid sequence: CASSQGDSDYGYTF.

This clonotype was recorded many times. This chain links TRBV5-1 with TRBJ1-1, with TRBD1 identical over 7 bases. The CDR3 has 12 residues. Germline V gives CDR1 SGHRS, CDR2 YFSETQ. J gave up 12 bases and V 0 bases, and 5 bases lay outside the gene matches. The CDR3 DNA reads TGCGCCAGCAGCTTGGGACAGGGCATCACTTTCTTT. As protein: CASSLGQGITFF. The full variable domain, in which reference TRBV5-1 and TRBJ1-1 provide the parts outside the CDR3, is KAGVTQTPRYLIKTRGQQVTLSCSPISGHRSVSWYQQTPGQGLQFLFEYFSETQRNKGNFPGRFSGRQFSNSRSEMNVSTLELGDSALYLCASSLGQGITFFGQGTRLTVV.

The V gene is TRBV6-2 or TRBV6-3, the J gene TRBJ2-3, with 8 bases lining up with TRBD2. V lost 7 bases and J lost 4; bases outside the gene matches: 10. The CDR3 extends over 15 amino acids. Germline lookup yields CDR1 MNHEY and CDR2 SVGEGT. CDR3 loop: CASTLDSGDSDTQYF. The CDR3 DNA is TGTGCCAGCACCCTGGATAGCGGGGACTCAGATACGCAGTATTTT.

The chain employs TRBV7-9 and TRBJ1-1; D is ambiguous. This CDR3 region has 14 residues. The V end was cut by 8 bases, the J end by 0 bases, with 13 bases between. The germline gives CDR1 SEHNR, CDR2 FQNEAQ (reference sequence). The CDR3 loop reads CASLQRAVNTEAFF. The CDR3 bases are TGTGCCAGCCTCCAGAGGGCAGTGAACACTGAAGCTTTCTTT.

This clonotype was detected only a few times. The CDR3 nucleotides are TGTGCCAGCAACAGGGGACCCAGGGACTCCCGTCATAATGAGCAGTTCTTC. The encoded protein is CASNRGPRDSRHNEQFF. This chain links TRBV7-2 with TRBJ2-1, with D perhaps TRBD1 (7 bases). V was cut by 7 bases and J by 7 bases, with 26 bases left in between. Germline values: CDR1 SGHTA, CDR2 FQGNSA. The CDR3 contains 17 residues.

J is TRBJ1-2 and V is TRBV2; tentative D call: TRBD1 (5 bases). Looked up from germline, CDR1 is SNHLY and CDR2 is FYNNEI. Trimming removed 6 bases at V and 0 bases at J, with 11 bases between. This CDR3 comprises 14 residues. The CDR3 DNA sequence: TGTGCCAGCAGGCGGGACGGACCTAACTATGGCTACACCTTC. It encodes CASRRDGPNYGYTF.

This CDR3 reads CASSRGTGDTGELFF. The CDR3, as DNA: TGTGCCAGCAGCCGGGGGACAGGAGACACCGGGGAGCTGTTTTTT. The V call is TRBV3-1, the J call TRBJ2-2, with 8 bases fitting TRBD1. The CDR3 runs 15 residues. CDR1 and CDR2 (germline): LGHDT, YNNKEL (reference sequence). V dropped 4 bases and J dropped 3; count of bases not matched to a gene: 4.

There are many counts of this clonotype. This sequence joins TRBV7-6 and TRBJ2-1, with D possibly TRBD2 on 5 matching bases. The CDR3 is made up of 14 amino acids. The germline gives CDR1 SGHVS, CDR2 FNYEAQ. V was shortened by 1 base and J by 7 bases, with 11 bases between the two germline ends. CDR3: CASSLDRGWNEQFF. The CDR3 bases are TGTGCCAGCAGCTTAGACCGGGGTTGGAATGAGCAGTTCTTC.

This clonotype was found a few times. The chain links TRBV20-1 to TRBJ1-1; the D is unclear. Germline-derived CDR1 and CDR2 are DFQATT and SNEGSKA (reference sequence). The V end lost 6 bases, the J end lost 1 base, and 9 bases lay between the germline ends. There are 12 residues in the CDR3. The DNA of the CDR3 is TGCAGTGCCTACGGCCCGAACACTGAAGCTTTCTTT. Encoded protein: CSAYGPNTEAFF.

This clonotype came up a few times. The chain couples TRBV7-6 to TRBJ1-3; TRBD1 agrees at 9 bases. This CDR3 contains 18 residues. Trimming removed 1 base from V and 0 bases from J; junction bases left unmatched: 7. Per germline, CDR1 SGHVS and CDR2 FNYEAQ. The CDR3 region has the DNA TGTGCCAGCAGCTTAGAACGGGACAGGGAGAGCTCTGGAAACACCATATATTTT. Its protein product is CASSLERDRESSGNTIYF.

The table lists this clonotype with a few counts. This chain uses TRBV4-1 with TRBJ2-4; 8 nucleotides align to TRBD2. The CDR3 has 16 residues. Germline CDR1 and CDR2: MGHRA and YSYEKL. V shed 6 bases, J shed 0 bases, and the junction held 7 bases outside the gene matches. CDR3 sequence reads: CASSVGRGVAKNIQYF. The CDR3 DNA sequence: TGCGCCAGCAGTGTTGGGCGGGGGGTAGCCAAAAACATTCAGTACTTC.

The chain couples TRBV12-3 or TRBV12-4 to TRBJ2-3; 13 nucleotides agree with TRBD2. The CDR3 length is 18 residues. J was trimmed by 0 bases and V by 6 bases; bases with no gene match: 9. For the CDR3, the DNA is TGTGCCAGCAGATCAGGACTAGCGGGGGTAACTAGCACAGATACGCAGTATTTT. Its translation is CASRSGLAGVTSTDTQYF.

This clonotype was detected a few times. The chain has TRBV6-5 and TRBJ2-7; D is ambiguous. The CDR3 loop spans 15 amino acids. The germline V gene encodes CDR1 MNHEY and CDR2 SVGAGI. Trimming stripped 0 bases from V and 3 bases from J, with 12 bases between. In DNA form, the CDR3 reads TGTGCCAGCAGTTACTCGATGGGTAGCCTCTACGAGCAGTACTTC. Translated, it gives CASSYSMGSLYEQYF.

V gene TRBV12-3 or TRBV12-4 combines with J gene TRBJ2-3; D ambiguous. The V end lost 3 bases, the J end lost 5 bases, and 12 bases lay between the germline ends. The CDR3 is made up of 14 amino acids. For the CDR3, the DNA is TGTGCCAGCAGTTTGAAGGCAGTGGAAGATACGCAGTATTTT. Translation gives CASSLKAVEDTQYF.

At least ten counts were recorded for this clonotype. This sequence joins TRBV15 and TRBJ2-3; D is uncertain. V was pared by 5 bases and J by 4 bases, with 10 bases between. In germline, CDR1 is LNHNV, CDR2 YYDKDF (reference sequence). The CDR3 has 13 amino acids. DNA of the CDR3: TGTGCCACCAGCCCCAGGTCCCCAGATACGCAGTATTTT. Translation: CATSPRSPDTQYF.

This clonotype was observed many times. V usage is TRBV4-1 and J usage is TRBJ2-1, with no clear D. Trimming removed 1 base from V and 7 bases from J, with 11 bases in between. Germline V gene lookup returns CDR1 MGHRA and CDR2 YSYEKL. The CDR3 runs to 14 residues. CDR3 sequence (DNA): TGCGCCAGCAGCCAAGTACGGAGTGATAATGAGCAGTTCTTC. This encodes CASSQVRSDNEQFF.

The chain links TRBV28 to TRBJ1-1; D uncertain. The length of the CDR3 is 13 residues. The germline V gene encodes CDR1 MDHEN and CDR2 SYDVKM. V was cut by 3 bases and J by 4 bases, with 9 bases left in between. CDR3 residues: CASSFSGVTEAFF. The CDR3 nucleotides read TGTGCCAGCAGTTTTTCCGGGGTCACTGAAGCTTTCTTT.

The chain has TRBV7-2 and TRBJ2-2; D is possibly TRBD1 (6 bases). This CDR3 has 15 amino acids. V lost 2 bases, J lost 0 bases, and 7 bases lay in between. Germline V CDR1 and CDR2: SGHTA, FQGNSA. In DNA, the CDR3 is TGTGCCAGCAGCTTAAACAGGGCGAACACCGGGGAGCTGTTTTTT. Translation: CASSLNRANTGELFF.

The chain recombines TRBV6-5 with TRBJ1-5; a possible D gene is TRBD1 (6 bases). Looked up from germline, CDR1 is MNHEY and CDR2 is SVGAGI. The CDR3 has 16 amino acids. The V gene lost 4 bases and the J gene lost 4 bases, with 17 bases spanning the gap. The CDR3 nucleotides are TGTGCCAGCAGTTCTCAAGGGCAGGGGAGAAATCAGCCCCAGCATTTT. Translating gives CASSSQGQGRNQPQHF.

This clonotype was recorded a few times. This rearrangement joins TRBV6-5 to TRBJ1-2; D not resolved. The germline gives CDR1 MNHEY, CDR2 SVGAGI. V lost 0 bases to trimming and J lost 0 bases, with 8 bases between them. This CDR3 region has 15 residues. Here the CDR3 reads CASSYSTAANYGYTF. CDR3 in DNA: TGTGCCAGCAGTTACTCGACCGCTGCTAACTATGGCTACACCTTC.

The rearrangement uses TRBV12-3 or TRBV12-4 and TRBJ1-1, with a weak D call TRBD1 (5 bases). This CDR3 spans 13 amino acids. V lost 6 bases to trimming and J lost 4 bases, with 12 bases between them. CDR3 nucleotides: TGTGCCAGCAGAATGAGTGGGGGCACTGAAGCTTTCTTT. Amino acid sequence: CASRMSGGTEAFF.